This T cell receptor beta chain appears in the sequencing data of a study of T-cell reconstitution after alpha-beta-depleted transplantation in children. Construction of the TCRbeta library involved unique molecular identifiers. From the PCR reads, TCRdb called clonotypes with MiXCR, one entry per CDR3 protein. The sample lists about half a million distinct CDR3 sequences; around an eighth were seen once. This clonotype appeared many times. This CDR3 is 14 amino acids long. Germline CDR1 MNHEY, CDR2 SVGEGT. Trimming took 1 base from V and 3 from J, leaving 10 bases between them. This clonotype originated in a human donor who donated a stem cell graft to a child with combined immunodeficiency. The specimen was PBMCs from the stem cell graft donor, collected from the stem cell graft. The chain carries TRBV6-2 or TRBV6-3 and TRBJ2-7; D may be TRBD1 (5 bases). CDR3 residues: CASSYYWGLYEQYF. For the CDR3, the DNA is TGTGCCAGCAGTTACTATTGGGGCCTCTACGAGCAGTACTTC.